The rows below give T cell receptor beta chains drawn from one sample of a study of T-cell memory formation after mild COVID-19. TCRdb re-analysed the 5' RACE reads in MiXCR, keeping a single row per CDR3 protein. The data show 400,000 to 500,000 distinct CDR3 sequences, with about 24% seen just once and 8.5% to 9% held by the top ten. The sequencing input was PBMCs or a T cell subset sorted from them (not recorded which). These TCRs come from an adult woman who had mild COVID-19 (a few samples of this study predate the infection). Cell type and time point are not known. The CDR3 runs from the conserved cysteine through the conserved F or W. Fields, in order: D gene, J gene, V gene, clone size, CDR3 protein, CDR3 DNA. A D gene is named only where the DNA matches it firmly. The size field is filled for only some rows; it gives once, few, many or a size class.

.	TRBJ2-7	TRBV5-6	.	CASSGGGRFVQYF	TGTGCCAGCAGTGGGGGGGGGCGCTTTGTGCAGTACTTC
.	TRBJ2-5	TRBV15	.	CATSRGNEETQYF	TGTGCCACCAGCAGAGGCAACGAGGAGACCCAGTACTTC
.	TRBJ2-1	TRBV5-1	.	CASSRERAYNEQFF	TGCGCCAGCAGCCGGGAGCGGGCCTACAATGAGCAGTTCTTC
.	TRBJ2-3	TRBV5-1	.	CASSLDGRGSDTQYF	TGCGCCAGCAGCTTGGACGGGAGAGGGTCAGATACGCAGTATTTT
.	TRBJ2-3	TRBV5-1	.	CASSPNGQSTDTQYF	TGCGCCAGCAGCCCGAACGGGCAGAGCACAGATACGCAGTATTTT
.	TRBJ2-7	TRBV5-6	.	CASSRDRPDEQYF	TGTGCCAGCAGTCGGGACCGCCCCGACGAGCAGTACTTC
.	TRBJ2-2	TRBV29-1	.	CSAISGNTGELFF	TGCAGCGCCATTAGCGGGAACACCGGGGAGCTGTTTTTT
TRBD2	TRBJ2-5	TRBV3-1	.	CASSQGWLSGEGETQYF	TGTGCCAGCAGCCAAGGCTGGCTTAGCGGGGAGGGGGAGACCCAGTACTTC
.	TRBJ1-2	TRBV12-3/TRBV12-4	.	CASSLHPLDGYTF	TGTGCCAGCAGCCTTCACCCTTTGGATGGCTACACCTTC
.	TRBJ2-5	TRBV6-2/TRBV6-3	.	CASSYWGQSRLQETQYF	TGTGCCAGCAGTTACTGGGGGCAGTCAAGGCTCCAAGAGACCCAGTACTTC
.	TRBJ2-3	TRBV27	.	CASSLWGHSSTDTQYF	TGTGCCAGCAGTTTATGGGGTCATTCTAGCACAGATACGCAGTATTTT
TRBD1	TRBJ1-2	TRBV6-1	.	CASSEGGQGADGYTF	TGTGCCAGCAGTGAAGGTGGACAGGGGGCAGATGGCTACACCTTC
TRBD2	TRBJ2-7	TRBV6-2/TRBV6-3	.	CASSYHSGLAAYEQYF	TGTGCCAGCAGTTATCATTCTGGGCTAGCGGCTTACGAGCAGTACTTC
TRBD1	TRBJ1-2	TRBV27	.	CASSPDRGSNYGYTF	TGTGCCAGCAGTCCCGACAGGGGTAGTAACTATGGCTACACCTTC
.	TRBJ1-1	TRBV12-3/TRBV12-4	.	CASSPALDREGNTEAFF	TGTGCCAGCAGTCCGGCGCTCGACAGAGAAGGAAACACTGAAGCTTTCTTT
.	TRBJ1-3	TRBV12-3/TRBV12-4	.	CASSLGGKNTIYF	TGTGCCAGCAGTTTAGGGGGAAAAAACACCATATATTTT
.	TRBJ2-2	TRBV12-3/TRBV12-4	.	CASSPQGHIGELFF	TGTGCCAGCAGTCCGCAGGGGCACATAGGGGAGCTGTTTTTT
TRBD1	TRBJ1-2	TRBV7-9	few	CASSRAFSGGDGYTF	TGTGCCAGCAGCCGCGCCTTCTCAGGGGGCGACGGCTACACCTTC
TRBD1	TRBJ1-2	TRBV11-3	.	CASGSGTGNGYTF	TGTGCCAGCGGTTCCGGGACAGGGAATGGCTACACCTTC
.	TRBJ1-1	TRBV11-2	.	CASSFRELTEAFF	TGTGCCAGCAGCTTCAGAGAACTCACTGAAGCTTTCTTT
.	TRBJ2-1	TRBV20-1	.	CSAPATGSEQFF	TGCAGTGCTCCAGCGACGGGTAGTGAGCAGTTCTTC
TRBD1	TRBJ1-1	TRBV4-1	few	CASSQAPSPGQGTSFF	TGCGCCAGCAGCCAAGCTCCATCTCCGGGACAGGGGACATCTTTCTTT
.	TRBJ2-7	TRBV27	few	CASSASMYTSYEQYF	TGTGCCAGTTCCGCTTCGATGTACACCTCCTACGAGCAGTACTTC
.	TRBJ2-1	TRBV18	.	CASLQGSSYNEQFF	TGTGCCAGCTTACAGGGAAGCTCCTACAATGAGCAGTTCTTC
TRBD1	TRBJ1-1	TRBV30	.	CAWSVGQGNTEAFF	TGTGCCTGGAGTGTAGGACAGGGAAACACTGAAGCTTTCTTT
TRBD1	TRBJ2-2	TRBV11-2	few	CASSPRQGWYTGELFF	TGTGCCAGCAGCCCTCGACAGGGGTGGTACACCGGGGAGCTGTTTTTT
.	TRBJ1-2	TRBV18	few	CASSPSDSPYGYTF	TGTGCCAGCTCGCCTTCGGACAGCCCCTATGGCTACACCTTC